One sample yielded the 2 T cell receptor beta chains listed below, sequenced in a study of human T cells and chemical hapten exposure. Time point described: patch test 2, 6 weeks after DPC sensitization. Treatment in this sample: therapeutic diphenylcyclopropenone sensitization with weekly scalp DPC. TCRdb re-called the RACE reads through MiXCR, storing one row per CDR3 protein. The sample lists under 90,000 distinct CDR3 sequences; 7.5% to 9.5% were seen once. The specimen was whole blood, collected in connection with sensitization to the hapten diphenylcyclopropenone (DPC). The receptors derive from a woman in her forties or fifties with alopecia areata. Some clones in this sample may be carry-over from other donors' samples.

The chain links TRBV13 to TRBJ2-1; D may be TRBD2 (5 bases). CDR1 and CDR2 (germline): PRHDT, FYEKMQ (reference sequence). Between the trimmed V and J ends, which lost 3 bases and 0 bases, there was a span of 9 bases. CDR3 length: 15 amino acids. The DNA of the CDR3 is TGTGCCAGCAGCTTGCCGGGGAGCTCCTACAATGAGCAGTTCTTC. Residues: CASSLPGSSYNEQFF.

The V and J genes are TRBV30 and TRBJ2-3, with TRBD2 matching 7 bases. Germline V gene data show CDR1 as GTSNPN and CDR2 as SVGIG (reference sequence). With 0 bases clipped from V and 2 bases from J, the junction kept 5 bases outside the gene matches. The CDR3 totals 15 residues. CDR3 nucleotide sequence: TGTGCCTGGAGTGTACCTAGCGGACTCACAGATACGCAGTATTTT. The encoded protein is CAWSVPSGLTDTQYF.